The entry that follows covers one TCR beta chain sequence. The antigen is undetermined. V was cut by 5 bases and J by 4 bases, with 15 bases left in between. Germline V gene data show CDR1 as PRHDT and CDR2 as FYEKMQ (reference sequence). The CDR3 totals 14 residues. The sample comes from a study of shared clonotypes between healthy human individuals. Whole-study context: There were three CD4 naive, three CD4 memory, two CD8 naive and one CD8 memory plates per donor.

Study-wide points: Incomplete sequencing of sorted subsets was indicated by rarefaction despite large depth. Naive subsets, compared against memory subsets, generally had larger estimated richness values.

Only CD45RO-negative cells positively selected for CCR7 counted as naive CD8 cells, so terminally differentiated effector memory CD45RA+ cells were excluded. Deep was the level at which the assay was run. Here immunoSEQ multiplex PCR was the method, and the copy in TCRdb shows in-frame clones only, minus some. The data show under 700,000 clones, with around 95% seen just once and approximately 0.11% held by the top ten. The sequencing input was naive CD8+ T cells sorted from blood. The origin of this receptor is a woman aged 30 to 39 in good health. The J gene is TRBJ2-7, the V gene TRBV13; a weak D match, TRBD2 (6 bases). CDR3 nucleotides: TGTGCCAGCAGCCCGACCCGACTAGGTTACGAGCAGTACTTC. This gives the protein CASSPTRLGYEQYF.